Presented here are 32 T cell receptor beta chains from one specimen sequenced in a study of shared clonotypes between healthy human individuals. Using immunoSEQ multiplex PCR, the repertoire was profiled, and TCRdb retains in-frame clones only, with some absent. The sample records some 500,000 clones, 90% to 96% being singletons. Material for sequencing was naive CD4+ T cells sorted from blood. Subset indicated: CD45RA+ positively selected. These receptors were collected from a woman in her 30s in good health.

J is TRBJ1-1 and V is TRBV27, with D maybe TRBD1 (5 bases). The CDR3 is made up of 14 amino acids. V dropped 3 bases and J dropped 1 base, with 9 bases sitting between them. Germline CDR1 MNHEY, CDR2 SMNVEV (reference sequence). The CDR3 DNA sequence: TGTGCCAGCAGTTTTCACAGGACGAACACTGAAGCTTTCTTT. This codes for CASSFHRTNTEAFF.

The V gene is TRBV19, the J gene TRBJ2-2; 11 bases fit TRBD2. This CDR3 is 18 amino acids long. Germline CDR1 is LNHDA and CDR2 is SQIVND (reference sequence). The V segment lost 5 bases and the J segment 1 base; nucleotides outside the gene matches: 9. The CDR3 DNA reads TGTGCCAGTAGTCCCTCCGGACTAGCGGGTTGGAACACCGGGGAGCTGTTTTTT. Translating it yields CASSPSGLAGWNTGELFF.

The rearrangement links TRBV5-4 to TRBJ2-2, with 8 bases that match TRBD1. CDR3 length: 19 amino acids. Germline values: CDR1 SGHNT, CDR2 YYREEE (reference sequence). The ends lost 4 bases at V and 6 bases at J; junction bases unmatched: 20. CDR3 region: CASSGQGSATAPFPGELFF. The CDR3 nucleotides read TGTGCCAGCAGCGGACAGGGAAGCGCCACGGCTCCTTTCCCCGGGGAGCTGTTTTTT.

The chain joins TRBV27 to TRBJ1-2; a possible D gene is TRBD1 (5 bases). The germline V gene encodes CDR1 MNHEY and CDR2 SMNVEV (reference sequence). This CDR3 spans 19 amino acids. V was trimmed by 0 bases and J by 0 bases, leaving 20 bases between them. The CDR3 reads CASSLSSADSRYTNYGYTF. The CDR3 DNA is TGTGCCAGCAGTTTATCAAGTGCCGACAGTAGATATACTAACTATGGCTACACCTTC.

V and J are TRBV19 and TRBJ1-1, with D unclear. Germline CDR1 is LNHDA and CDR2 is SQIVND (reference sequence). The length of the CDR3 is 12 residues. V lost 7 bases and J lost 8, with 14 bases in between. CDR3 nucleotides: TGTGCCAGTACCGTAGGACCCGGGGAAGCTTTCTTT. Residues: CASTVGPGEAFF.

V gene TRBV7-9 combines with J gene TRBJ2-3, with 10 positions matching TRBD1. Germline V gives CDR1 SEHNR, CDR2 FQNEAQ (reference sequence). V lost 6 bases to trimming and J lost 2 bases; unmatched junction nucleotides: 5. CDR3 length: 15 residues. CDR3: CASRRQGANTDTQYF. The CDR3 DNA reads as TGTGCCAGCAGGCGACAGGGGGCGAACACAGATACGCAGTATTTT.

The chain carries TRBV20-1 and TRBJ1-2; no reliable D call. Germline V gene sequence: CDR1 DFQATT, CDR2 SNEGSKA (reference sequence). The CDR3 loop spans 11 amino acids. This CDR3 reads CSPSEGSGYTF. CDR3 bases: TGCAGCCCTTCTGAAGGTTCTGGCTACACCTTC.

CDR3 DNA: TGCGCCAGCAGCTTGACGGGAGCCCCCTACAATGAGCAGTTCTTC. Translated: CASSLTGAPYNEQFF. The chain carries TRBV5-1 and TRBJ2-1, with a tentative D call TRBD2 (6 bases). Trimming left V 1 base short and J 2 bases short, with 10 bases between. This CDR3 contains 15 residues. CDR1 and CDR2 from the germline V gene are SGHRS and YFSETQ.

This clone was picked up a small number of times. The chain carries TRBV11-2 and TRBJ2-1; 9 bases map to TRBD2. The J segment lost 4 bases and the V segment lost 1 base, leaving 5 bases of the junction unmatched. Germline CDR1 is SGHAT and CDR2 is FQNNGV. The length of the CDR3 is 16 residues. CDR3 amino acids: CASSLAGTSRYNEQFF. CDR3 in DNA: TGTGCCAGCAGCTTAGCTGGGACTAGCAGATACAATGAGCAGTTCTTC.

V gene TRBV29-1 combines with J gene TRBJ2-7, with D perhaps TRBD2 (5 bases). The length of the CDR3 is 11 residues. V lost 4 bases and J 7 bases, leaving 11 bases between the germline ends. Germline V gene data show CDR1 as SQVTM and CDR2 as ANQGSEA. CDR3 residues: CSVVEVREQYF. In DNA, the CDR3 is TGCAGCGTTGTGGAGGTACGAGAGCAGTACTTC.

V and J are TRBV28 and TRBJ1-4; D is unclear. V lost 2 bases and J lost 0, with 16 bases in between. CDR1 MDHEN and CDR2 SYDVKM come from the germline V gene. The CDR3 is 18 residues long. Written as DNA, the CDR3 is TGTGCCAGCAGTTTAAGGTTAGAGACAACCTCAACTAATGAAAAACTGTTTTTT. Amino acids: CASSLRLETTSTNEKLFF.

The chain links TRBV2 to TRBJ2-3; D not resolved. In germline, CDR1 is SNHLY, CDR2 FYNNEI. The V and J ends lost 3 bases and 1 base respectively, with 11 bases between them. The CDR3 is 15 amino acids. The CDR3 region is CASSDGPGRTDTQYF. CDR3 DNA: TGTGCCAGCAGTGATGGCCCCGGCCGCACAGATACGCAGTATTTT.

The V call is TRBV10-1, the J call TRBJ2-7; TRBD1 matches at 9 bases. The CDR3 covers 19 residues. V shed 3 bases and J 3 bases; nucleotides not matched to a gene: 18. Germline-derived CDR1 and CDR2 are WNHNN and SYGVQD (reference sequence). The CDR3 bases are TGCGCCAGCAGTGACCCCGGGGACAGGGAGGATTCGGGGATCTACGAGCAGTACTTC. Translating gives CASSDPGDREDSGIYEQYF.

This chain's CDR3 is CASSGGRAGNTIYF. In nucleotides, the CDR3 is TGTGCCAGCAGCGGGGGCAGGGCTGGAAACACCATATATTTT. The chain has TRBV27 and TRBJ1-3, with a weak D call TRBD1 (6 bases). The CDR3 runs to 14 residues. The V gene's germline CDR1 is MNHEY and CDR2 SMNVEV (reference sequence). V was pared by 6 bases and J by 2 bases, with 11 bases between.

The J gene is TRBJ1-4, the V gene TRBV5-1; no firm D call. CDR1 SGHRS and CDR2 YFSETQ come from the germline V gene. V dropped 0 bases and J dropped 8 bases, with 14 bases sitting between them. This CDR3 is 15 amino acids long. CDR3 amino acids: CASSLGVGMREKLFF. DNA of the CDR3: TGCGCCAGCAGCTTGGGGGTGGGGATGCGGGAAAAACTGTTTTTT.

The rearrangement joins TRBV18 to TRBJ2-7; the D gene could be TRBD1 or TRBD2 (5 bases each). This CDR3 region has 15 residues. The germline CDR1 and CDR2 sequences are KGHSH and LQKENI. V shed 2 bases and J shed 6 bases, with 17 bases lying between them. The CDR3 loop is CASSPSGRGLGEQYF. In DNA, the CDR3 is TGTGCCAGCTCACCATCGGGACGGGGCTTGGGCGAGCAGTACTTC.

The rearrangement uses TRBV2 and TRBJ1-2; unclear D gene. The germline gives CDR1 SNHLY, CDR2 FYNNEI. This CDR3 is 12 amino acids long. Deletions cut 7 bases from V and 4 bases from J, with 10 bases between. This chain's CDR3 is CASNLGLYGYTF. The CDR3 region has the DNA TGTGCCAGCAACCTCGGGCTCTATGGCTACACCTTC.

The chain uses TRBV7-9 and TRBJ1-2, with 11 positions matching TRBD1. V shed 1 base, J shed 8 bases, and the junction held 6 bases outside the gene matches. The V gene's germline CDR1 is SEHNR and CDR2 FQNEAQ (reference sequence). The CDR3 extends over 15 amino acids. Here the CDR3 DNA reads TGTGCCAGCAGCTTAGACGGACAGGGGGCGCGCGGCTACACCTTC. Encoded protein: CASSLDGQGARGYTF.

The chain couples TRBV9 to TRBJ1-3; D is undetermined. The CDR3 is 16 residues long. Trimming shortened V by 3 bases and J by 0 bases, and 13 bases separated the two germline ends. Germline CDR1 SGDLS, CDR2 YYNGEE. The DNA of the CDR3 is TGTGCCAGCAGCGCATCGGGATTTCTCTCTGGAAACACCATATATTTT. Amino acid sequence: CASSASGFLSGNTIYF.

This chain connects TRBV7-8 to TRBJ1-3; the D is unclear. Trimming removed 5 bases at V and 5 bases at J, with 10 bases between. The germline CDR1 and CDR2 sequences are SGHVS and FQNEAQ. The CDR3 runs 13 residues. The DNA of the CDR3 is TGTGCCAGCAGCCTCGGCACTCGAAACACCATATATTTT. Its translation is CASSLGTRNTIYF.

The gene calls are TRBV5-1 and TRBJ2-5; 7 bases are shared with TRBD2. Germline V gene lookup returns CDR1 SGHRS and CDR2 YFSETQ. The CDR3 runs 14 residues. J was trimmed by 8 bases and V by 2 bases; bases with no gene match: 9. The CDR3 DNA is TGCGCCAGCAGCTTAAAGCCGCGGGAGAGCACCCAGTACTTC. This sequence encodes CASSLKPRESTQYF.

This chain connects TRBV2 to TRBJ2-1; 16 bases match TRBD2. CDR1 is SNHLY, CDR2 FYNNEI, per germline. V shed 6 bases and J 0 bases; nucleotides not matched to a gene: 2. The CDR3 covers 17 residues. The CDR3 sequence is CASRGTSGRGSYNEQFF. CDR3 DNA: TGTGCCAGCAGAGGGACTAGCGGGAGGGGCTCCTACAATGAGCAGTTCTTC.

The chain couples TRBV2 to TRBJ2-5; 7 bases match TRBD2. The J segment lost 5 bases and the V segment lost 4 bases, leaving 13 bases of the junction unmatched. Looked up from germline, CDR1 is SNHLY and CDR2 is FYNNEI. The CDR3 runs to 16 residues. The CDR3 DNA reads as TGTGCCAGCAGTGTGGGAACGTCAAGCGGGACGGAGACCCAGTACTTC. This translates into CASSVGTSSGTETQYF.

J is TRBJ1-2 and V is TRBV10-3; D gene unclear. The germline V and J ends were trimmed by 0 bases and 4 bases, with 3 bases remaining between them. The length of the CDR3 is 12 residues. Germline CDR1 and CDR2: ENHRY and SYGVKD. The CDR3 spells CAISESSYGYTF. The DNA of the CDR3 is TGTGCCATCAGTGAGTCTAGCTATGGCTACACCTTC.

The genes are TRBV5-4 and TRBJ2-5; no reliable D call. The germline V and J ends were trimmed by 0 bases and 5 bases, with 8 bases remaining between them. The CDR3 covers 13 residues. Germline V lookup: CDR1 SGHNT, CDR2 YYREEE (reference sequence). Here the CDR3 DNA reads TGTGCCAGCAGCTTGGCAGGCGTGGAGACCCAGTACTTC. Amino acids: CASSLAGVETQYF. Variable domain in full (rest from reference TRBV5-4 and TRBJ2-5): ETGVTQSPTHLIKTRGQQVTLRCSSQSGHNTVSWYQQALGQGPQFIFQYYREEENGRGNFPPRFSGLQFPNYSSELNVNALELDDSALYLCASSLAGVETQYFGPGTRLLVL.

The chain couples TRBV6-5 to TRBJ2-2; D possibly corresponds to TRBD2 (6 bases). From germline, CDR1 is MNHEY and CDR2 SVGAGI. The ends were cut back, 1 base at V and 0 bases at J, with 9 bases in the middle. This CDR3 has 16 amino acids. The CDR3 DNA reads TGTGCCAGCAGTTACTGGGGCGGGGCGAACACCGGGGAGCTGTTTTTT. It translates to CASSYWGGANTGELFF.

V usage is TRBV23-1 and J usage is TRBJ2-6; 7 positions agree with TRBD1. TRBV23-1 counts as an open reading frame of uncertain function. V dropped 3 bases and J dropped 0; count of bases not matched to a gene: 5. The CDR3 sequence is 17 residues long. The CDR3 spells CASSQGQPFSGANVLTF. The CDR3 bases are TGCGCCAGCAGTCAGGGACAGCCCTTCTCTGGGGCCAACGTCCTGACTTTC.

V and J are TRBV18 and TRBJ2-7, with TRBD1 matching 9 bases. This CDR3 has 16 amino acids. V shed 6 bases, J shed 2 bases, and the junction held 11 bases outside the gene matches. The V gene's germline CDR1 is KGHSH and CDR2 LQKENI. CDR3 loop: CASSLQGAEVTYEQYF. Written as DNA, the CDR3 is TGTGCCAGCTCCTTACAGGGGGCGGAGGTAACCTACGAGCAGTACTTC.

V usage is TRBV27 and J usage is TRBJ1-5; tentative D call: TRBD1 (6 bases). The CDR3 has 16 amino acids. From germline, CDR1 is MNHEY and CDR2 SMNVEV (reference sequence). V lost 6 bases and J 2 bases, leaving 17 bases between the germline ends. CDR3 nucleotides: TGTGCCAGCAGCACGCGGCGGGGGGGCGGCAATCAGCCCCAGCATTTT. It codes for CASSTRRGGGNQPQHF.

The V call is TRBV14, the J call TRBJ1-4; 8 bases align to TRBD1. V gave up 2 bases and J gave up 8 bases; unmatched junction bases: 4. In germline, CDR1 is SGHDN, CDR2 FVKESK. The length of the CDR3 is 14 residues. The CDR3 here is CASSQQQGGEKLFF. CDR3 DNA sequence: TGTGCCAGCAGCCAACAACAGGGGGGGGAAAAACTGTTTTTT.

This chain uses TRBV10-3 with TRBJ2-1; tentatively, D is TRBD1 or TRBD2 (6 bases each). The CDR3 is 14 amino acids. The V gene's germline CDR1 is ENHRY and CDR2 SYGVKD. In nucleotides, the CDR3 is TGTGCGACCCGGGCCGGGGGCGCAGGGAATGAGCAGTTCTTC. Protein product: CATRAGGAGNEQFF.

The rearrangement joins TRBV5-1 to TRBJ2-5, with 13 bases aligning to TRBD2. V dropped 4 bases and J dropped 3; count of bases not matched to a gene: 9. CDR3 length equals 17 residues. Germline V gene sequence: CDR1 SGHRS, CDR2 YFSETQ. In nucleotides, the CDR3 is TGCGCCAGCAGCCGTGGACTAGCGGGAGTTAGAGAAGAGACCCAGTACTTC. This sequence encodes CASSRGLAGVREETQYF.